A selection of T cell receptor beta chains follows, all from one sample in a study of graft-versus-host responses after intestinal transplantation. TCRdb keeps only in-frame clones here, not all; method: immunoSEQ multiplex PCR. The profile shows under 20,000 clones, approximately 89% of them singletons. The sequenced sample was bone marrow, obtained about 130 days after transplant. The receptors stem from a human patient who received an intestinal transplant, so some T cells may come from the graft donor. Each CDR3 is given with its conserved first and last residue. The D gene is left open where the match is weak. Size tells how often a clone was seen (once, few, many) or the class of an expanded clone, and some rows leave it out.

>TRBD1|TRBV19|-|TRBJ1-5
TGTGCCAGTAGTCCGACAGGGTCATTTATTCAGCCCCAGCATTTT
CASSPTGSFIQPQHF
>-|TRBV11-2|-|TRBJ2-2
TGTGCCAGCAGCCCCACATACGGGGAGCTGTTTTTT
CASSPTYGELFF
>TRBD1|TRBV5-4|once|TRBJ2-7
TGTGCCAGCAGCTGGACAGGTTACGAGCAGTACTTC
CASSWTGYEQYF
>-|TRBV27|-|TRBJ2-7
TGTGCCAGCAGCCTCCGGGGGACCACCTACGAGCAGTACTTC
CASSLRGTTYEQYF
>TRBD2|TRBV9|-|TRBJ2-1
TGTGCCAGCAGCAACCCGGGACTAGCGGGAGACGATGAGCAGTTCTTC
CASSNPGLAGDDEQFF
>-|TRBV7-6|-|TRBJ2-1
TGTGCCAGCAGCTTATACGGCAGTAGCTCCTACAATGAGCAGTTCTTC
CASSLYGSSSYNEQFF
>-|TRBV2|-|TRBJ2-2
TGTGCCAGCGTCCAGATATCTAACACCGGGGAGCTGTTTTTT
CASVQISNTGELFF
>-|TRBV5-1|-|TRBJ1-2
TGCGCCAGCAGTTTAACTGGACAGACGCGCTACACCTTC
CASSLTGQTRYTF
>-|TRBV15|-|TRBJ2-3
TGTGCCACCAGCAGAGTGGCGGACCCCACAGATACGCAGTATTTT
CATSRVADPTDTQYF
>-|TRBV5-4|-|TRBJ2-6
TGTGCCAGCAGCGTACCTAGCTCCCCGCAAGGCTCTGGGGCCAACGTCCTGACTTTC
CASSVPSSPQGSGANVLTF